A single sample is the source of the 32 T cell receptor beta chains below, sequenced in a study of OX40 agonist ivuxolimab in advanced cancers. Assay: immunoSEQ multiplex PCR; the TCRdb copy retains only in-frame clones and omits some. Of roughly 80,000 clones detected, about 86% appear once; the ten largest clones hold 1.5% to 2%. Here the sequenced sample was CD4+ or CD8+ T cells sorted from blood, taken in a trial of the OX40 agonist ivuxolimab. The receptors shown here come from an adult with an advanced solid tumor such as melanoma, head and neck, liver or kidney cancer.

This clone was recorded a few times. This chain joins TRBV9 and TRBJ2-1; D tentatively reads TRBD1 or TRBD2 (5 bases each). The CDR3 is made up of 16 amino acids. The germline V and J ends were trimmed by 2 bases and 1 base, with 13 bases remaining between them. The germline V gene encodes CDR1 SGDLS and CDR2 YYNGEE. The CDR3 here is CASSVNGDLSYNEQFF. The CDR3 nucleotides read TGTGCCAGCAGCGTTAACGGGGACCTATCCTACAATGAGCAGTTCTTC.

The chain employs TRBV5-4 and TRBJ2-1, with 7 bases aligning to TRBD1. The V gene end was trimmed by 4 bases and the J gene end by 5 bases; junction bases not matched to a gene: 6. This CDR3 is 14 amino acids long. From germline, CDR1 is SGHNT and CDR2 YYREEE (reference sequence). The CDR3 is CASSQTGSHNEQFF. CDR3 coding DNA: TGTGCCAGCAGCCAGACAGGGTCCCACAATGAGCAGTTCTTC.

V and J are TRBV2 and TRBJ2-2; 8 positions match TRBD2. Germline CDR1 and CDR2: SNHLY and FYNNEI. V trimming: 7 bases; J trimming: 4 bases; junction bases outside the gene matches: 5. The CDR3 extends over 14 amino acids. CDR3 DNA: TGTGCCAGCACGGGACTAGTACTCACCGGGGAGCTGTTTTTT. This gives the protein CASTGLVLTGELFF.

J is TRBJ2-2 and V is TRBV5-1; 12 bases align to TRBD2. The CDR3 has 16 residues. With V trimmed by 4 bases and J by 6 bases, 7 bases remained unmatched. Germline V gene data show CDR1 as SGHRS and CDR2 as YFSETQ. The CDR3 DNA is TGCGCCAGCAGCGCCCGACTAGCGGGGGTCTCCGGGGAGCTGTTTTTT. It specifies CASSARLAGVSGELFF. The full variable domain, its missing parts supplied by reference TRBV5-1 and TRBJ2-2, is KAGVTQTPRYLIKTRGQQVTLSCSPISGHRSVSWYQQTPGQGLQFLFEYFSETQRNKGNFPGRFSGRQFSNSRSEMNVSTLELGDSALYLCASSARLAGVSGELFFGEGSRLTVL.

The rearrangement joins TRBV10-2 to TRBJ2-7; D unclear. Germline V lookup: CDR1 WSHSY, CDR2 SAAADI. The CDR3 loop spans 11 amino acids. V gave up 3 bases and J gave up 1 base, with 1 base separating them. The CDR3 sequence is CASSDSYEQYF. The CDR3 DNA sequence: TGCGCCAGCAGTGATTCCTACGAGCAGTACTTC.

The genes are TRBV2 and TRBJ2-7; maybe TRBD1 (6 bases). The CDR3 length is 15 residues. Deletions cut 5 bases from V and 6 bases from J, with 20 bases between. Germline V lookup: CDR1 SNHLY, CDR2 FYNNEI. CDR3 sequence reads: CASSYQLGAGFEQYF. The DNA of the CDR3 is TGTGCCAGCAGTTACCAACTGGGGGCAGGGTTCGAGCAGTACTTC. Combining the CDR3 with reference TRBV2 and TRBJ2-7 gives the whole variable domain EPEVTQTPSHQVTQMGQEVILRCVPISNHLYFYWYRQILGQKVEFLVSFYNNEISEKSEIFDDQFSVERPDGSNFTLKIRSTKLEDSAMYFCASSYQLGAGFEQYFGPGTRLTVT.

This chain uses TRBV5-5 with TRBJ1-5; TRBD1 agrees at 8 bases. With 0 bases clipped from V and 3 bases from J, the junction kept 8 bases outside the gene matches. This CDR3 has 17 amino acids. Germline V gene data show CDR1 as SGHKS and CDR2 as YYEKEE (reference sequence). CDR3 in amino acids: CASSLEMLGQVNQPQHF. As DNA, the CDR3 is TGTGCCAGCAGCTTGGAGATGTTGGGACAGGTCAATCAGCCCCAGCATTTT. The full variable domain, its missing parts supplied by reference TRBV5-5 and TRBJ1-5, is DAGVTQSPTHLIKTRGQQVTLRCSPISGHKSVSWYQQVLGQGPQFIFQYYEKEERGRGNFPDRFSARQFPNYSSELNVNALLLGDSALYLCASSLEMLGQVNQPQHFGDGTRLSIL.

This rearrangement joins TRBV14 to TRBJ2-1, with D perhaps matching TRBD1 (6 bases). The CDR3 has 16 amino acids. In germline, CDR1 is SGHDN, CDR2 FVKESK. Trimming removed 2 bases from V and 3 bases from J, with 14 bases in between. The CDR3 sequence: CASSQISRGIYNEQFF. CDR3 sequence (DNA): TGTGCCAGCAGCCAAATATCCAGGGGTATCTACAATGAGCAGTTCTTC.

A single count supports this clone. The chain combines TRBV20-1 with TRBJ2-7; TRBD2 agrees at 9 bases. Germline V CDR1 and CDR2: DFQATT, SNEGSKA (reference sequence). The CDR3 runs 11 residues. The V segment lost 5 bases and the J segment 4 bases; nucleotides outside the gene matches: 0. CDR3 loop: CSAGLAYEQYF. The CDR3 DNA reads TGCAGTGCTGGACTAGCGTACGAGCAGTACTTC.

The chain carries TRBV6-5 and TRBJ1-1; D gene ambiguous. Germline values: CDR1 MNHEY, CDR2 SVGAGI. V gave up 5 bases and J gave up 5 bases, with 6 bases separating them. This CDR3 contains 11 residues. CDR3 nucleotides: TGTGCCAGCAGTCAAAAGACTGAAGCTTTCTTT. It encodes CASSQKTEAFF.

This chain uses TRBV2 with TRBJ1-1, with a tentative D call TRBD1 (5 bases). Between the trimmed V and J ends, which lost 7 bases and 1 base, there was a span of 7 bases. The CDR3 runs 12 residues. CDR1 is SNHLY and CDR2 is FYNNEI in the germline V gene. CDR3 sequence reads: CASMRGNTEAFF. The CDR3 region has the DNA TGTGCCAGCATGAGGGGGAACACTGAAGCTTTCTTT.

The chain has TRBV5-1 and TRBJ2-5; 9 bases align to TRBD1. The germline V gene has CDR1 SGHRS and CDR2 YFSETQ. Trimming took 0 bases from V and 4 from J; bases not matched to a gene: 4. The CDR3 spans 15 residues. This CDR3 reads CASSLDRGRRETQYF. The CDR3 DNA sequence: TGCGCCAGCAGCTTGGACAGGGGGCGAAGAGAGACCCAGTACTTC.

J is TRBJ1-2 and V is TRBV5-4, with D possibly being TRBD1 (5 bases). Germline lookup yields CDR1 SGHNT and CDR2 YYREEE (reference sequence). Deletions cut 1 base from V and 6 bases from J, with 16 bases between. The CDR3 is 15 amino acids. CDR3 in amino acids: CASSLPPGEVDGYTF. The CDR3 coding sequence is TGTGCCAGCAGCTTGCCTCCGGGGGAAGTTGATGGCTACACCTTC.

The chain recombines TRBV11-3 with TRBJ2-1; TRBD2 aligns across 7 bases. CDR3 length: 14 amino acids. From germline, CDR1 is SGHNT and CDR2 YENEEA. The junction had 6 bases not matched to a gene; V was cut back by 2 bases and J by 8 bases. CDR3 sequence reads: CASSLTLAVDEQFF. CDR3 DNA sequence: TGTGCCAGCAGCTTAACCCTAGCGGTTGATGAGCAGTTCTTC.

This chain uses TRBV11-1 with TRBJ1-1; a weak D match, TRBD1 (5 bases). This CDR3 has 15 amino acids. CDR1 and CDR2 from the germline V gene are SGHAT and FQDESV (reference sequence). The V and J ends lost 3 bases and 0 bases respectively, with 11 bases between them. CDR3 in amino acids: CASSFSGTMNTEAFF. CDR3 bases: TGTGCCAGCAGCTTCTCAGGGACCATGAACACTGAAGCTTTCTTT.

The chain uses TRBV2 and TRBJ2-7, with a possible D match to TRBD1 (6 bases). This CDR3 has 11 residues. Germline CDR1 is SNHLY and CDR2 is FYNNEI. The CDR3 DNA reads as TGTGCGAGTAGGGGGTGGGACGAGCAGTACTTC. This translates into CASRGWDEQYF.

This chain uses TRBV4-1 with TRBJ2-7; 12 bases are a match to TRBD2. Germline CDR1 reads MGHRA; CDR2 reads YSYEKL. Germline trimming cut 5 bases from V and 2 bases from J; bases unmatched to any gene: 7. The CDR3 totals 16 residues. The CDR3 spells CASSAGLAGSTYEQYF. CDR3 sequence (DNA): TGCGCCAGCAGCGCTGGACTAGCGGGGTCAACCTACGAGCAGTACTTC.

This clone was detected only once. The chain joins TRBV6-5 to TRBJ1-3; no clear D gene. Germline assignment: CDR1 MNHEY and CDR2 SVGAGI. The CDR3 length is 15 residues. The V gene lost 0 bases and the J gene lost 0 bases, with 6 bases spanning the gap. DNA of the CDR3: TGTGCCAGCAGTTACTCCAGAAACTCTGGAAACACCATATATTTT. Encoded protein: CASSYSRNSGNTIYF.

This clone was observed a few times. The chain couples TRBV5-1 to TRBJ1-2; no reliable D call. V lost 4 bases, J lost 7 bases, and 11 bases lay in between. The CDR3 contains 12 residues. The germline V gene encodes CDR1 SGHRS and CDR2 YFSETQ. The CDR3 here is CASSNRMVGYTF. For the CDR3, the DNA is TGCGCCAGCAGCAACCGGATGGTTGGCTACACCTTC.

This CDR3 is CASSLAGQASSYEQYF. The CDR3 region has the DNA TGTGCCAGCAGTTTGGCTGGACAGGCTAGCTCCTACGAGCAGTACTTC. This chain joins TRBV28 and TRBJ2-7; TRBD1 agrees at 7 bases. Germline CDR1 and CDR2: MDHEN and SYDVKM. The CDR3 has 16 residues. Germline trimming cut 3 bases from V and 0 bases from J; bases unmatched to any gene: 8.

The gene calls are TRBV28 and TRBJ1-2, with D perhaps TRBD1 (5 bases). CDR1 and CDR2 from the germline V gene are MDHEN and SYDVKM. Between the trimmed V and J ends, which lost 6 bases and 8 bases, there was a span of 16 bases. This CDR3 comprises 13 residues. The CDR3 sequence: CASRPTDLRGYTF. CDR3 sequence (DNA): TGTGCCAGCAGACCGACAGACCTTCGAGGCTACACCTTC.

The V and J genes are TRBV2 and TRBJ2-1; 7 nucleotides line up with TRBD2. The trim removed 6 bases at V and 6 bases at J, leaving 11 bases unmatched. Per the germline V gene, CDR1 is SNHLY and CDR2 is FYNNEI. This CDR3 has 15 residues. CDR3 DNA: TGTGCCAGCAGAAATAGCGGGTCTATACTCAATGAGCAGTTCTTC. It yields the protein CASRNSGSILNEQFF.

V gene TRBV6-1 combines with J gene TRBJ2-1; D ambiguous. Between the trimmed V and J ends, which lost 4 bases and 8 bases, there was a span of 6 bases. From germline, CDR1 is MNHNS and CDR2 SASEGT. This CDR3 comprises 11 residues. CDR3 residues: CASSAGHEQFF. CDR3 DNA sequence: TGTGCCAGCAGTGCCGGGCATGAGCAGTTCTTC.

The chain couples TRBV4-1 to TRBJ2-7; D unresolved. V was cut by 3 bases and J by 2 bases, with 14 bases left in between. Germline V CDR1 and CDR2: MGHRA, YSYEKL. This CDR3 has 15 residues. CDR3 nucleotides: TGCGCCAGCAGCCACCCTATGGACCCTACCTACGAGCAGTACTTC. Encoded protein: CASSHPMDPTYEQYF.

The chain employs TRBV5-1 and TRBJ2-7; TRBD2 matches at 8 bases. Losses at the gene ends were 2 bases for V and 0 bases for J; bases not matched to a gene: 4. Germline lookup yields CDR1 SGHRS and CDR2 YFSETQ. The CDR3 is 15 residues long. CDR3 in amino acids: CASSFAGGSSYEQYF. The CDR3 DNA reads as TGCGCCAGCAGCTTCGCGGGGGGAAGCTCCTACGAGCAGTACTTC.

V is TRBV28 and J is TRBJ1-4; TRBD1 is a possible D gene (5 bases). The CDR3 is made up of 16 amino acids. V was trimmed by 6 bases and J by 7 bases, leaving 21 bases between them. In germline, CDR1 is MDHEN, CDR2 SYDVKM. CDR3 sequence (DNA): TGTGCCAGCAGCTTGTATTTGGACATTCGAATTGAAAAACTGTTTTTT. Translating gives CASSLYLDIRIEKLFF.

This chain connects TRBV9 to TRBJ1-3; 11 nucleotides align to TRBD1. Germline V gene lookup returns CDR1 SGDLS and CDR2 YYNGEE. This CDR3 comprises 16 residues. Losses at the gene ends were 3 bases for V and 4 bases for J; bases not matched to a gene: 6. CDR3 sequence (DNA): TGTGCCAGCAGCGGAGGACAGGGGGCATTGGGAAACACCATATATTTT. Translated, it gives CASSGGQGALGNTIYF.

The V call is TRBV7-2, the J call TRBJ2-7; 10 nucleotides align to TRBD1. The CDR3 is 13 residues long. Germline V gene data show CDR1 as SGHTA and CDR2 as FQGNSA. Germline trimming cut 5 bases from V and 7 bases from J; bases unmatched to any gene: 5. DNA for the CDR3: TGTGCCAGCAGCCAGGGACAGGGGCGGGAGCAGTACTTC. Its protein product is CASSQGQGREQYF.

The chain is built from TRBV18 and TRBJ2-1; TRBD1 might be the D (6 bases). The CDR3 runs to 14 residues. Germline V CDR1 and CDR2: KGHSH, LQKENI. Trimming cost V 2 bases and J 12 bases, with 17 bases left between them. The CDR3, as DNA: TGTGCCAGCTCACCAGGGGGCGAGAAGAAGGTGCAGTTCTTC. Encoded protein: CASSPGGEKKVQFF.

The rearrangement uses TRBV7-2 and TRBJ2-7; 10 bases are a match to TRBD1. Germline V CDR1 and CDR2: SGHTA, FQGNSA. Losses at the gene ends were 1 base for V and 1 base for J; bases not matched to a gene: 13. The CDR3 sequence is 19 residues long. The CDR3 DNA sequence: TGTGCCAGCAGCTTAGGCCCCCCGGGACAGGGGTCTCCGTCCTACGAGCAGTACTTC. Encoded protein: CASSLGPPGQGSPSYEQYF.

The chain carries TRBV7-3 and TRBJ2-5; tentative D call: TRBD1 (6 bases). This CDR3 is built from 15 residues. The V gene's germline CDR1 is SGHTA and CDR2 FQGTGA. Deletions cut 3 bases from V and 5 bases from J, with 16 bases between. In DNA, the CDR3 is TGTGCCAGCAGCTTGACAGGCGCCGGGTTGGAGACCCAGTACTTC. Its protein is CASSLTGAGLETQYF.

V usage is TRBV14 and J usage is TRBJ2-7; D is uncertain. V was trimmed by 0 bases and J by 1 base, leaving 10 bases between them. Per germline, CDR1 SGHDN and CDR2 FVKESK. This CDR3 is 15 amino acids long. CDR3 DNA sequence: TGTGCCAGCAGCCAAGATTACGCCAGATCCTACGAGCAGTACTTC. As protein: CASSQDYARSYEQYF.